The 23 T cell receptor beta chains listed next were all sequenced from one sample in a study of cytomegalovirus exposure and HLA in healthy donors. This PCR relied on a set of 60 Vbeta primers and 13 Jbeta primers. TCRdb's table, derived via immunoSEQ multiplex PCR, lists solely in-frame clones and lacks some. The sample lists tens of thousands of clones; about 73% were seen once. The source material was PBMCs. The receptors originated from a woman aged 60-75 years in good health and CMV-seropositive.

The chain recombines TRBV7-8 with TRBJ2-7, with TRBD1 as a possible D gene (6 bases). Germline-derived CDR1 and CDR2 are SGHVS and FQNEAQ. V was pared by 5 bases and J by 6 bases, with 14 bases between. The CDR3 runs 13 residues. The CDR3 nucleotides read TGTGCCAGCAGCCGAGGGGCACAGGGCGAGCAGTACTTC. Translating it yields CASSRGAQGEQYF.

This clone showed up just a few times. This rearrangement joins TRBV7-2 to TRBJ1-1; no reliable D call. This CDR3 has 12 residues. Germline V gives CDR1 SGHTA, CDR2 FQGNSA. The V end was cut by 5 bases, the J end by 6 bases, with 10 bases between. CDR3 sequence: CASSQGLAEAFF. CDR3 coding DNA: TGTGCCAGCAGCCAAGGCCTAGCTGAAGCTTTCTTT.

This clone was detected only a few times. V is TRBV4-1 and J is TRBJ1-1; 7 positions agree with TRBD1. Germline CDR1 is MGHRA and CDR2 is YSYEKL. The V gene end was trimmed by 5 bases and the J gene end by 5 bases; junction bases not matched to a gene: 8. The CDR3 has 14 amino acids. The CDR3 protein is CASSLQGERTEAFF. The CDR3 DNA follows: TGCGCCAGCAGCTTGCAGGGGGAGCGGACTGAAGCTTTCTTT.

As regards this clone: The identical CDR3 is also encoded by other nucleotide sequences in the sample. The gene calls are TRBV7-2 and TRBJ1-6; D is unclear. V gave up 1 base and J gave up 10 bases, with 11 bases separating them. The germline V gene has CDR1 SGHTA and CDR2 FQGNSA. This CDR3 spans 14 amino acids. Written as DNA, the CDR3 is TGTGCCAGCAGCTTAGTGTCTCGGGGATCACCCCTCCACTTT. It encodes CASSLVSRGSPLHF.

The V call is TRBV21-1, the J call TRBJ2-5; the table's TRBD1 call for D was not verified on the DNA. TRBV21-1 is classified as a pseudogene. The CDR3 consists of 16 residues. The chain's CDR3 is CASNMDRGSLGETQYF. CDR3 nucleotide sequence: TGTGCCAGCAATATGGACAGGGGTTCTCTAGGGGAGACCCAGTACTTC.

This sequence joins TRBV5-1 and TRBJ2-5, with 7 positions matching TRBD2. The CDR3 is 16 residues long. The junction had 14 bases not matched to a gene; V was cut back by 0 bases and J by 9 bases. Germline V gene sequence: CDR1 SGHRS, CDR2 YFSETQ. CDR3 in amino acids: CASSLAASGAPMSQYF. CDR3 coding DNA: TGCGCCAGCAGCTTGGCCGCTAGCGGAGCCCCCATGTCCCAGTACTTC. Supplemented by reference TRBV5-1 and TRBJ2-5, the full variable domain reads KAGVTQTPRYLIKTRGQQVTLSCSPISGHRSVSWYQQTPGQGLQFLFEYFSETQRNKGNFPGRFSGRQFSNSRSEMNVSTLELGDSALYLCASSLAASGAPMSQYFGPGTRLLVL.

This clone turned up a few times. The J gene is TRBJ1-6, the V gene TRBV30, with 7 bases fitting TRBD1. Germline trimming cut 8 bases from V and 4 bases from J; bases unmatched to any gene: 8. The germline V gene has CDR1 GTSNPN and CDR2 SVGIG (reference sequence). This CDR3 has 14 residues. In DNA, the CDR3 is TGTGCCCGACAGGGTCGATTTTATAATTCACCCCTCCACTTT. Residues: CARQGRFYNSPLHF.

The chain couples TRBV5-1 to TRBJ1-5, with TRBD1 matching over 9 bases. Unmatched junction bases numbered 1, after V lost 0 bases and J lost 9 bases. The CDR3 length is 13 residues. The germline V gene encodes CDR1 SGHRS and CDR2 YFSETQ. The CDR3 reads CASSLDRGRPQHF. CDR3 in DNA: TGCGCCAGCAGCTTGGACAGGGGGCGGCCCCAGCATTTT.

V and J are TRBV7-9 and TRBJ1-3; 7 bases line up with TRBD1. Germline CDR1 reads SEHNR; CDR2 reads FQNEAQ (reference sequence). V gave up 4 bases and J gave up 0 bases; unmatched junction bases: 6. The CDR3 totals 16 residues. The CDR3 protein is CASSSGQALSGNTIYF. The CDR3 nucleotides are TGTGCCAGCAGCTCCGGACAGGCGCTCTCTGGAAACACCATATATTTT.

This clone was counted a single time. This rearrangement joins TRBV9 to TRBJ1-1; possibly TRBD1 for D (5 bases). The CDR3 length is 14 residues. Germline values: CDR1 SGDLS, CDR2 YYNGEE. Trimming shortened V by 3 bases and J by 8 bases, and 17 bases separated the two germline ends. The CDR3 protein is CASSGEGVRAEAFF. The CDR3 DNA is TGTGCCAGCAGCGGGGAAGGGGTAAGGGCAGAAGCTTTCTTT.

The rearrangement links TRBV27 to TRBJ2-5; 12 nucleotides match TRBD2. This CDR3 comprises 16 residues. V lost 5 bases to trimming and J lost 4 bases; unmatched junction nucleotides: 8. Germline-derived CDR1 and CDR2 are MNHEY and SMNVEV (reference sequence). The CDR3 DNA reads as TGTGCCAGCAGTGAAACTAGCGGGGGGCCTGGAGAGACCCAGTACTTC. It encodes CASSETSGGPGETQYF.

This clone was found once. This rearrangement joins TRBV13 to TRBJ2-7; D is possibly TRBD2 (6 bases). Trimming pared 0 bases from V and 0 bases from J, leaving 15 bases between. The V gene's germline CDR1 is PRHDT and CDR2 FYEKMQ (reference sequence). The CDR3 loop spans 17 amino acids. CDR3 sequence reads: CASSLGPIVEGSYEQYF. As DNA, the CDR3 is TGTGCCAGCAGCTTAGGCCCCATCGTGGAGGGCTCCTACGAGCAGTACTTC. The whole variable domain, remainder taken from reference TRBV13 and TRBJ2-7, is AAGVIQSPRHLIKEKRETATLKCYPIPRHDTVYWYQQGPGQDPQFLISFYEKMQSDKGSIPDRFSAQQFSDYHSELNMSSLELGDSALYFCASSLGPIVEGSYEQYFGPGTRLTVT.

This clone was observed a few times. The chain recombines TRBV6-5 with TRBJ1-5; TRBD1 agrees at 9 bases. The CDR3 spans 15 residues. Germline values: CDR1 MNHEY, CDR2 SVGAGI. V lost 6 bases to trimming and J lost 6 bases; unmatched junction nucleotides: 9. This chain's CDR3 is CASRADRGMFQPQHF. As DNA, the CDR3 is TGTGCCAGCAGAGCCGACAGGGGGATGTTTCAGCCCCAGCATTTT.

CDR3 sequence: CASQSQGAGGNTIYF. In DNA form, the CDR3 reads TGTGCCAGCCAATCCCAGGGGGCAGGTGGAAACACCATATATTTT. The rearrangement joins TRBV19 to TRBJ1-3, with TRBD1 identical over 8 bases. Germline CDR1 is LNHDA and CDR2 is SQIVND (reference sequence). V shed 9 bases and J 3 bases; nucleotides not matched to a gene: 10. The CDR3 has 15 amino acids.

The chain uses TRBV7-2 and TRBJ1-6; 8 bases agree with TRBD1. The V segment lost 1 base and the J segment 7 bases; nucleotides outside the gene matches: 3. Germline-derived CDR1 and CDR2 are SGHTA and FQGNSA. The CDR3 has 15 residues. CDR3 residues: CASSLGTGMNSPLHF. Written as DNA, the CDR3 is TGTGCCAGCAGCTTAGGGACAGGGATGAATTCACCCCTCCACTTT.

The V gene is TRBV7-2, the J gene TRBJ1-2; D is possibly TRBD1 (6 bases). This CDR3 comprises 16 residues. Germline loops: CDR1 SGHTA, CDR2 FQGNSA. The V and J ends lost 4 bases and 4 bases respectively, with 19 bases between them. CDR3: CASSWGEGGGVYGYTF. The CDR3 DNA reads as TGTGCCAGCAGCTGGGGCGAAGGGGGAGGGGTCTATGGCTACACCTTC.

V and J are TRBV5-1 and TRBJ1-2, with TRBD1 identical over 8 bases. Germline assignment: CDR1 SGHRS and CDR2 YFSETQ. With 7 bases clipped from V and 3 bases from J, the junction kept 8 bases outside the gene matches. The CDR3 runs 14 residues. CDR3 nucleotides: TGCGCCAGCTACCCAGGGGGCGCGGACTATGGCTACACCTTC. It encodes CASYPGGADYGYTF.

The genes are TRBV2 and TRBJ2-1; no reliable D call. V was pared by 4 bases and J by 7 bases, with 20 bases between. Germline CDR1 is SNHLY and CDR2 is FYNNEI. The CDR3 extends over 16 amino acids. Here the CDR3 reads CASSAYQLLQDNEQFF. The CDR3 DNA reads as TGTGCCAGCAGTGCCTACCAACTCCTTCAGGATAATGAGCAGTTCTTC.

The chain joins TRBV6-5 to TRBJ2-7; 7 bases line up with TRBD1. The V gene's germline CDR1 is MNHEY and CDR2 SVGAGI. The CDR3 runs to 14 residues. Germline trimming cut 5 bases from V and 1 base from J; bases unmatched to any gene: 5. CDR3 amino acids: CASSRQGKSYEQYF. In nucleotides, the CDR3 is TGTGCCAGCAGTAGACAGGGAAAGTCCTACGAGCAGTACTTC.

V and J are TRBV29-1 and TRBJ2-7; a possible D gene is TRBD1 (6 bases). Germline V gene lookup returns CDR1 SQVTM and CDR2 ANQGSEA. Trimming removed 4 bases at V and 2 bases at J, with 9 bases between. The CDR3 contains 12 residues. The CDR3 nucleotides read TGCAGCGTTGTCGCAGGGGCCTACGAGCAGTACTTC. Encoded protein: CSVVAGAYEQYF.

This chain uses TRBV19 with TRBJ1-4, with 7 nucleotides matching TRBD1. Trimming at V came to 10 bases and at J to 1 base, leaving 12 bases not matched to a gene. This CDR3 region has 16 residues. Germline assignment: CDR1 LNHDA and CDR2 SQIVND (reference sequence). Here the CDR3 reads CATRAPGGGTNEKLFF. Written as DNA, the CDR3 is TGTGCCACCCGCGCTCCAGGGGGTGGAACTAATGAAAAACTGTTTTTT.

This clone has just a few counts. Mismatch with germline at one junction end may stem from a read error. Here the CDR3 reads CSSSGGTGDGYTF. The CDR3 region has the DNA TGTTCCAGCAGCGGGGGGACAGGGGATGGCTACACCTTC. The chain recombines TRBV7-9 with TRBJ1-2; TRBD1 matches at 10 bases. Per the germline V gene, CDR1 is SEHNR and CDR2 is FQNEAQ (reference sequence). The CDR3 length is 13 residues. The whole variable domain, filled in from reference TRBV7-9 and TRBJ1-2, reads DTGVSQNPRHKITKRGQNVTFRCDPISEHNRLYWYRQTLGQGPEFLTYFQNEAQLEKSRLLSDRFSAERPKGSFSTLEIQRTEQGDSAMYLCSSSGGTGDGYTFGSGTRLTVV.

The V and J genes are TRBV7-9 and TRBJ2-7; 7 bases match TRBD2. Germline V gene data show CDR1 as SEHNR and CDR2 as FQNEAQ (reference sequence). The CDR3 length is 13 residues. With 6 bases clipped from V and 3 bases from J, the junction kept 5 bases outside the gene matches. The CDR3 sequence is CASRGRGVYEQYF. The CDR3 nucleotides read TGTGCCAGCAGGGGGAGGGGTGTCTACGAGCAGTACTTC. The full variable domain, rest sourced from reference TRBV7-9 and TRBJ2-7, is DTGVSQNPRHKITKRGQNVTFRCDPISEHNRLYWYRQTLGQGPEFLTYFQNEAQLEKSRLLSDRFSAERPKGSFSTLEIQRTEQGDSAMYLCASRGRGVYEQYFGPGTRLTVT.